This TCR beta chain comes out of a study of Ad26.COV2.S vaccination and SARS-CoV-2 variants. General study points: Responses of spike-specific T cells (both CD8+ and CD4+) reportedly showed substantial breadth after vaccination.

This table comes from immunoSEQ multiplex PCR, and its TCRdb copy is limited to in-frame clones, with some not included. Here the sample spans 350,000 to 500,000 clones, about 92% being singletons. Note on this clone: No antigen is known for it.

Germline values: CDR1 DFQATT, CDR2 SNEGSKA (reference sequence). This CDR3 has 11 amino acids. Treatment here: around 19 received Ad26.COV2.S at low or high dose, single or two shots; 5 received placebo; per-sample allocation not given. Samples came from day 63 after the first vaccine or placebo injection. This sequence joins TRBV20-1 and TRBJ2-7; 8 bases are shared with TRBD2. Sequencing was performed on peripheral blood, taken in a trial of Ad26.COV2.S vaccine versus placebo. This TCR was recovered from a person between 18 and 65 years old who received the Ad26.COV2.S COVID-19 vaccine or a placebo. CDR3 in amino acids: CSLLTSDEQYF. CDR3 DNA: TGCAGCCTACTGACTAGCGACGAGCAGTACTTC.